These 28 T cell receptor beta chains originate from one sample sequenced in a study of cytomegalovirus exposure and HLA in healthy donors. PCR used 60 Vbeta primers and 13 Jbeta primers. TCRdb's table, derived via immunoSEQ multiplex PCR, lists solely in-frame clones and lacks some. The sample has 99,000 or so clones, more than 75% seen once. Sequences were obtained from PBMCs. These receptors came from a woman in her thirties or forties in good health and CMV-seronegative.

V is TRBV9 and J is TRBJ2-3, with D perhaps TRBD2 (6 bases). CDR3 length equals 16 residues. Trimming shortened V by 3 bases and J by 4 bases, and 18 bases separated the two germline ends. Germline V gives CDR1 SGDLS, CDR2 YYNGEE. CDR3 sequence (DNA): TGTGCCAGCAGCGGGGGTGGGTGGTCGGGAGCAGATACGCAGTATTTT. Its translation: CASSGGGWSGADTQYF. The whole variable domain, remainder taken from reference TRBV9 and TRBJ2-3, is DSGVTQTPKHLITATGQRVTLRCSPRSGDLSVYWYQQSLDQGLQFLIQYYNGEERAKGNILERFSAQQFPDLHSELNLSSLELGDSALYFCASSGGGWSGADTQYFGPGTRLTVL.

The chain employs TRBV6-5 and TRBJ2-5; 11 nucleotides agree with TRBD2. This CDR3 is built from 16 residues. Germline lookup yields CDR1 MNHEY and CDR2 SVGAGI. V lost 0 bases to trimming and J lost 7 bases; unmatched junction nucleotides: 7. CDR3 nucleotides: TGTGCCAGCAGTTACTCTATAGCGGGAGGGCCGGTGACCCAGTACTTC. It encodes CASSYSIAGGPVTQYF.

The J gene is TRBJ1-1, the V gene TRBV30; maybe TRBD1 (5 bases). Germline V gene data show CDR1 as GTSNPN and CDR2 as SVGIG (reference sequence). Trimming removed 7 bases at V and 6 bases at J, with 12 bases between. This CDR3 region has 11 residues. The CDR3 sequence: CAFLSGSEAFF. The CDR3 DNA is TGTGCCTTCCTCTCAGGGTCTGAAGCTTTCTTT.

CDR3 sequence: CASSPGLAALYEQYF. CDR3 nucleotide sequence: TGTGCCAGCAGTCCAGGACTAGCGGCTCTCTACGAGCAGTACTTC. The chain combines TRBV28 with TRBJ2-7, with 10 bases matching TRBD2. V lost 5 bases to trimming and J lost 3 bases; unmatched junction nucleotides: 7. Looked up from germline, CDR1 is MDHEN and CDR2 is SYDVKM. CDR3 length equals 15 residues.

This clone was recorded a few times. This rearrangement joins TRBV2 to TRBJ2-6; D uncertain. This CDR3 is 18 amino acids long. With 2 bases removed from V and 1 base from J, the gap between germline ends came to 15 bases. Germline CDR1 is SNHLY and CDR2 is FYNNEI. In nucleotides, the CDR3 is TGTGCCAGCAGTGAACCAGGCGTGAAGGATTCTGGGGCCAACGTCCTGACTTTC. This codes for CASSEPGVKDSGANVLTF. The full variable domain, rest sourced from reference TRBV2 and TRBJ2-6, is EPEVTQTPSHQVTQMGQEVILRCVPISNHLYFYWYRQILGQKVEFLVSFYNNEISEKSEIFDDQFSVERPDGSNFTLKIRSTKLEDSAMYFCASSEPGVKDSGANVLTFGAGSRLTVL.

This clone was seen a few times. This chain joins TRBV5-1 and TRBJ2-4; no firm D call. V was trimmed by 3 bases and J by 5 bases, leaving 9 bases between them. The CDR3 runs 13 residues. The germline gives CDR1 SGHRS, CDR2 YFSETQ. In DNA form, the CDR3 reads TGCGCCAGCAGCTCATACTCCCAAAACATTCAGTACTTC. Residues: CASSSYSQNIQYF.

This clone was observed a few times. The chain carries TRBV7-9 and TRBJ2-2; 7 bases fit TRBD2. CDR3 size: 13 residues. CDR1 is SEHNR, CDR2 FQNEAQ, per germline (reference sequence). V shed 10 bases, J shed 5 bases, and the junction held 7 bases outside the gene matches. The CDR3 region has the DNA TGTGCCATCGGACTAGATCTTACCGGGGAGCTGTTTTTT. Protein sequence: CAIGLDLTGELFF.

The chain is built from TRBV6-4 and TRBJ1-1, with no clear D. V was shortened by 3 bases and J by 1 base, with 6 bases between the two germline ends. Germline loops: CDR1 MRHNA, CDR2 SNTAGT. The CDR3 is 13 amino acids. CDR3 amino acids: CASSETRNTEAFF. In DNA, the CDR3 is TGTGCCAGCAGTGAGACTCGGAACACTGAAGCTTTCTTT.

This clone was detected a few times. The rearrangement uses TRBV25-1 and TRBJ2-5; TRBD2 agrees at 9 bases. Germline CDR1 MGHDK, CDR2 SYGVNS. Unmatched junction bases numbered 6, after V lost 0 bases and J lost 7 bases. The CDR3 runs 15 residues. For the CDR3, the DNA is TGTGCCAGCAGTGAATATTGGCGGGAGGGAGCGACCCAGTACTTC. Encoded protein: CASSEYWREGATQYF.

In DNA form, the CDR3 reads TGTGCCAGCATCCCCCGGGCGGGGCACACAGATACGCAGTATTTT. It encodes CASIPRAGHTDTQYF. V is TRBV7-9 and J is TRBJ2-3, with D perhaps matching TRBD2 (6 bases). Germline CDR1 and CDR2: SEHNR and FQNEAQ (reference sequence). Trimming pared 7 bases from V and 2 bases from J, leaving 16 bases between. The CDR3 has 15 residues.

The rearrangement uses TRBV29-1 and TRBJ2-7; D may be TRBD1 (5 bases). The CDR3 length is 11 residues. Germline V gene sequence: CDR1 SQVTM, CDR2 ANQGSEA. V gave up 4 bases and J gave up 6 bases, with 10 bases separating them. In DNA form, the CDR3 reads TGCAGCGTTGTATCTCAGGGCGAGCAGTACTTC. Protein sequence: CSVVSQGEQYF.

This clone has only one observation. The chain recombines TRBV9 with TRBJ2-1, with 7 bases aligning to TRBD2. CDR3 length equals 15 residues. Trimming at V came to 2 bases and at J to 7 bases, leaving 9 bases not matched to a gene. Germline loops: CDR1 SGDLS, CDR2 YYNGEE. CDR3 loop: CASSVGGRFVNEQFF. CDR3 in DNA: TGTGCCAGCAGCGTTGGCGGGAGATTTGTTAATGAGCAGTTCTTC.

This chain connects TRBV4-1 to TRBJ1-5; no definite D call. Trimming removed 0 bases from V and 1 base from J, with 7 bases in between. Germline V gene sequence: CDR1 MGHRA, CDR2 YSYEKL. The CDR3 length is 15 residues. CDR3 DNA sequence: TGCGCCAGCAGCCAAGATTCCGTGAGCAATCAGCCCCAGCATTTT. It translates to CASSQDSVSNQPQHF.

V gene TRBV18 combines with J gene TRBJ1-5; TRBD1 might be the D (6 bases). From germline, CDR1 is KGHSH and CDR2 LQKENI. The germline V and J ends were trimmed by 5 bases and 7 bases, with 18 bases remaining between them. The CDR3 is 15 amino acids. The CDR3 protein is CASSSGGSGTQPQHF. CDR3 DNA: TGTGCCAGCTCATCCGGTGGTTCAGGGACACAGCCCCAGCATTTT.

The chain joins TRBV28 to TRBJ1-5; D call uncertain. Per germline, CDR1 MDHEN and CDR2 SYDVKM. Deletions cut 6 bases from V and 3 bases from J, with 9 bases between. The CDR3 loop spans 13 amino acids. CDR3 in DNA: TGTGCCAGCAGGCCTGTACTCAATCAGCCCCAGCATTTT. Protein sequence: CASRPVLNQPQHF.

This chain connects TRBV7-6 to TRBJ2-7; 7 bases fit TRBD1. The CDR3 runs 15 residues. The V gene's germline CDR1 is SGHVS and CDR2 FNYEAQ. J lost 0 bases, V lost 4 bases, and 6 bases had no gene match. The DNA of the CDR3 is TGTGCCAGCAGCTCGAACAGGGACAGCTCCTACGAGCAGTACTTC. Protein sequence: CASSSNRDSSYEQYF.

The V gene is TRBV9, the J gene TRBJ1-1; D might be TRBD1 (6 bases). Trimming took off 4 bases at V and 0 bases at J, with 10 bases between the two ends. Germline CDR1 reads SGDLS; CDR2 reads YYNGEE. The CDR3 runs to 14 residues. The CDR3 DNA is TGTGCCAGCAGCCCCCGGACAGTGAACACTGAAGCTTTCTTT. The encoded protein is CASSPRTVNTEAFF.

This chain connects TRBV7-2 to TRBJ2-1; no firm D call. The CDR3 loop spans 15 amino acids. The germline CDR1 and CDR2 sequences are SGHTA and FQGNSA. The V end was cut by 1 base, the J end by 6 bases, with 13 bases between. The CDR3 coding sequence is TGTGCCAGCAGCTTAGACCCTGCGATCCCCAATGAGCAGTTCTTC. Amino acids: CASSLDPAIPNEQFF. The full variable domain, completed using reference TRBV7-2 and TRBJ2-1, is GAGVSQSPSNKVTEKGKDVELRCDPISGHTALYWYRQSLGQGLEFLIYFQGNSAPDKSGLPSDRFSAERTGGSVSTLTIQRTQQEDSAVYLCASSLDPAIPNEQFFGPGTRLTVL.

The gene calls are TRBV7-2 and TRBJ1-2, with TRBD1 as a possible D gene (6 bases). There are 13 residues in the CDR3. The germline gives CDR1 SGHTA, CDR2 FQGNSA. V was pared by 5 bases and J by 8 bases, with 15 bases between. In nucleotides, the CDR3 is TGTGCCAGCAGCCCAGCGGGGGCCCGGGGCTACACCTTC. Its protein product is CASSPAGARGYTF.

The rearrangement uses TRBV28 and TRBJ2-1; D may be TRBD2 (5 bases). From germline, CDR1 is MDHEN and CDR2 SYDVKM. V was shortened by 7 bases and J by 6 bases, with 10 bases between the two germline ends. The CDR3 is 12 amino acids. The CDR3 DNA reads as TGTGCCAGCAAGCTAGCTGGCAATGAGCAGTTCTTC. Amino acids: CASKLAGNEQFF.

The CDR3 reads CASGNWAGEHNEQFF. The CDR3 DNA reads as TGTGCCAGCGGGAATTGGGCGGGAGAGCACAATGAGCAGTTCTTC. The rearrangement uses TRBV28 and TRBJ2-1; 7 bases fit TRBD2. The ends lost 8 bases at V and 5 bases at J; junction bases unmatched: 12. Germline loops: CDR1 MDHEN, CDR2 SYDVKM. The CDR3 has 15 residues.

The gene calls are TRBV28 and TRBJ2-1; D unresolved. The germline V and J ends were trimmed by 5 bases and 7 bases, with 12 bases remaining between them. In germline, CDR1 is MDHEN, CDR2 SYDVKM. The CDR3 has 13 amino acids. CDR3 sequence: CASSELVRNEQFF. As DNA, the CDR3 is TGTGCCAGCAGTGAGCTGGTACGTAATGAGCAGTTCTTC.

The rearrangement joins TRBV28 to TRBJ1-3, with D hard to call. The V gene lost 4 bases and the J gene lost 0 bases, with 13 bases spanning the gap. Germline values: CDR1 MDHEN, CDR2 SYDVKM. The CDR3 covers 16 residues. This CDR3 reads CASSSPPASSGNTIYF. The CDR3 DNA reads as TGTGCCAGCAGTTCCCCCCCCGCGAGCTCTGGAAACACCATATATTTT.

This clone showed up just a few times. The chain uses TRBV28 and TRBJ1-6, with 10 nucleotides matching TRBD1. Germline V gene sequence: CDR1 MDHEN, CDR2 SYDVKM. V lost 6 bases, J lost 10 bases, and 9 bases stayed unmatched. CDR3 length: 15 amino acids. The DNA of the CDR3 is TGTGCCAGCAGCCGGAAGGGGACAGGGGTGTCACCCCTCCACTTT. Amino acids: CASSRKGTGVSPLHF.

The chain uses TRBV4-3 and TRBJ2-5, with 9 bases lining up with TRBD2. This CDR3 region has 18 residues. The J segment lost 1 base and the V segment lost 4 bases, leaving 13 bases of the junction unmatched. CDR1 LGHNA and CDR2 YSLEER come from the germline V gene. Here the CDR3 reads CASSRRLLAGDGQETQYF. CDR3 DNA sequence: TGCGCCAGCAGCCGACGCCTTTTAGCGGGAGACGGCCAAGAGACCCAGTACTTC.

The J gene is TRBJ2-7, the V gene TRBV9, with TRBD2 identical over 10 bases. The CDR3 is made up of 16 amino acids. Looked up from germline, CDR1 is SGDLS and CDR2 is YYNGEE. V lost 0 bases to trimming and J lost 5 bases; unmatched junction nucleotides: 8. This chain's CDR3 is CASSVAFGLAADEQYF. The CDR3 DNA follows: TGTGCCAGCAGCGTAGCTTTTGGACTAGCGGCCGACGAGCAGTACTTC.

In this sample, this clone turned up a few times. V usage is TRBV28 and J usage is TRBJ1-3; no clear D. The CDR3 covers 13 residues. CDR1 is MDHEN, CDR2 SYDVKM, per germline. V was trimmed by 4 bases and J by 1 base, leaving 5 bases between them. CDR3 amino acids: CASSSLSGNTIYF. CDR3 sequence (DNA): TGTGCCAGCAGTTCGCTATCTGGAAACACCATATATTTT.

V usage is TRBV30 and J usage is TRBJ1-2; D not certain. V was pared by 0 bases and J by 8 bases, with 7 bases between. Germline lookup yields CDR1 GTSNPN and CDR2 SVGIG (reference sequence). The CDR3 spans 11 residues. The CDR3 DNA reads TGTGCCTGGAGTGTATTAGCGGGCTACACCTTC. Protein: CAWSVLAGYTF.